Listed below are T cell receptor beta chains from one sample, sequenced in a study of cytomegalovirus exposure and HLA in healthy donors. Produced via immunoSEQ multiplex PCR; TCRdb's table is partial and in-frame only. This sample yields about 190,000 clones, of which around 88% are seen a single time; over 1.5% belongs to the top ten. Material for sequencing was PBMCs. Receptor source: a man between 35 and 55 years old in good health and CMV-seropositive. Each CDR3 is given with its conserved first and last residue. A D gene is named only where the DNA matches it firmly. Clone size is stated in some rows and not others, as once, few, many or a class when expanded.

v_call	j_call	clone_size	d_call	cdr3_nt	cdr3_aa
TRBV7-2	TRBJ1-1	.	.	TGTGCCAGCAGCTTAGTAGGGGGTGACACTGAAGCTTTCTTT	CASSLVGGDTEAFF
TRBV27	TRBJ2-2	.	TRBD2	TGTGCCAGCAGTTTGGGGACTAGCGGGAGGGCCGGGGCCACCGGGGGGCTGTTTTTT	CASSLGTSGRAGATGGLFF
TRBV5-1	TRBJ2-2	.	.	TGCGCCAGCAGCCCGCGTGAGGGCGCGGGTACCGGGGAGCTGTTTTTT	CASSPREGAGTGELFF
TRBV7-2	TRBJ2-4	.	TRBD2	TGTGCCAGCAGCTTAGGACTAGCGATGAACATTCAGTACTTC	CASSLGLAMNIQYF
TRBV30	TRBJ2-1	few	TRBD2	TGTGCCTGCCCTGCCCTTAGCGGGGGCAATGAGCAGTTCTTC	CACPALSGGNEQFF
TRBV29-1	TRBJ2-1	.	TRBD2	TGCAGCGGGGGACTAGCGGGCCAAAGCTCCTACAATGAGCAGTTCTTC	CSGGLAGQSSYNEQFF
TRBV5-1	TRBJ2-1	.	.	TGCGCCAGCAGCTTGGCGGGAGATTCCTACAATGAGCAGTTCTTC	CASSLAGDSYNEQFF
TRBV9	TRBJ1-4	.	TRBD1	TGTGCCAGCACCCTCCGGGCAGGGGGCAACATGGGTGAAAAACTGTTTTTT	CASTLRAGGNMGEKLFF
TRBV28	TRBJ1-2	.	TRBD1	TGTGCCAGCAGTAAACAGGGGGGGACTAACTATGGCTACACCTTC	CASSKQGGTNYGYTF
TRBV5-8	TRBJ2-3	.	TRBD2	TGTGCCAGCAGCCCTGGGACTAGCGGGAGCTGGTTGGATACGCAGTATTTT	CASSPGTSGSWLDTQYF
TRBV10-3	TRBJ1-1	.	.	TGTGCCATCAGCAAAACAGAGAACACTGAAGCTTTCTTT	CAISKTENTEAFF
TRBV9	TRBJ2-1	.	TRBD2	TGTGCCAGCAGCGCCCGTTCTTCGACTAGCAGCAATGAGCAGTTCTTC	CASSARSSTSSNEQFF
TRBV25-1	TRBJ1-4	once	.	TGTGCCAGCAGTCGTCGCGGGGTGGGTTATGAAAAACTGTTTTTT	CASSRRGVGYEKLFF
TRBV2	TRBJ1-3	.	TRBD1	TGTGCCAGCAGGCGACAGGGGCTCTCTGGAAACACCATATATTTT	CASRRQGLSGNTIYF
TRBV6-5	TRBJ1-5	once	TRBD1	TGTGCCAGCAGCACCGGGACAGGCATCGAGCCCCAGCATTTT	CASSTGTGIEPQHF
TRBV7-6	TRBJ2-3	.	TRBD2	TGTGCCAGCAGCCAAGAACTAGCGGGAGGCCGTGAGCCAGATACGCAGTATTTT	CASSQELAGGREPDTQYF